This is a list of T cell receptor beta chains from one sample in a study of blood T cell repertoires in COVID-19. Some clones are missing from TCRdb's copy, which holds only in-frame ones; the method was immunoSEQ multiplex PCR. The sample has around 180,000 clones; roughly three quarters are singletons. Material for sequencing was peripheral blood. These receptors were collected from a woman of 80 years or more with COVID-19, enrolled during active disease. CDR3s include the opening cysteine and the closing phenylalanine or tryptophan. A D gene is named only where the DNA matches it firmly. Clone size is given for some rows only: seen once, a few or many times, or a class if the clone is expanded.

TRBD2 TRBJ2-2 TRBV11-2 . CASSLGASGSLSGELFF TGTGCCAGCAGCTTAGGGGCTAGCGGGAGTCTGAGCGGGGAGCTGTTTTTT
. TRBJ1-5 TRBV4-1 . CASSQDGGRKDQPQHF TGCGCCAGCAGCCAAGACGGGGGGCGTAAGGATCAGCCCCAGCATTTT
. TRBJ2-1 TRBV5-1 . CANNTPGVGGDNEQFF TGCGCCAACAACACACCTGGGGTCGGAGGCGACAATGAGCAGTTCTTC
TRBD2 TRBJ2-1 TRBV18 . CASTEYPRTSGGYNEQFF TGTGCCAGCACAGAATACCCGAGGACTAGCGGGGGATACAATGAGCAGTTCTTC
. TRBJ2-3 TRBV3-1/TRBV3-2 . CASSQVRHGGDTQYF TGTGCCAGCAGCCAAGTAAGGCATGGCGGGGATACGCAGTATTTT
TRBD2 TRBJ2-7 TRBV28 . CASRRGLAGGTYEQYF TGTGCCAGCAGACGAGGACTAGCGGGGGGTACCTACGAGCAGTACTTC
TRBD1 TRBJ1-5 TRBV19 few CASRQGINQPQHF TGTGCCAGCAGACAGGGTATCAATCAGCCCCAGCATTTT
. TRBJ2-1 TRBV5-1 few CASSLDSVYNEQFF TGCGCCAGCAGCTTGGATAGTGTCTACAATGAGCAGTTCTTC
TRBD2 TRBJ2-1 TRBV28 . CASSFLGLAGENQFF TGTGCCAGCAGTTTTCTGGGACTAGCGGGAGAGAATCAGTTCTTC
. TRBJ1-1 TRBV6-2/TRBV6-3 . CASSTPPGWARSSEAFF TGTGCCAGCAGTACACCGCCGGGGTGGGCGAGGTCCTCTGAAGCTTTCTTT
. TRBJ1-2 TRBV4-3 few CASSQVIRVESAYGYTF TGCGCCAGCAGCCAAGTAATCAGGGTGGAGAGTGCCTATGGCTACACCTTC
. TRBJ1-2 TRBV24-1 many CATSSATGQIGYTF TGTGCCACCAGTTCTGCCACAGGGCAAATTGGCTACACCTTC
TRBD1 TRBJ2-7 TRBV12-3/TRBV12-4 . CASSHGTGFEQYF TGTGCCAGCAGTCACGGGACAGGGTTCGAGCAGTACTTC
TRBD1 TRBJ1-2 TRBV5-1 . CASSLAYRGLSYGYTF TGCGCCAGCAGCTTGGCCTACAGGGGGCTTAGTTATGGCTACACCTTC
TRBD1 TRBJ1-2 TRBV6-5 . CASKTGGDGYTF TGTGCCAGCAAGACAGGGGGCGATGGCTACACCTTC
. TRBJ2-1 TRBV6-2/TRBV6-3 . CASSSLQANRDTSYNEQFF TGTGCCAGCAGTTCCCTACAGGCTAACCGGGACACCTCCTACAATGAGCAGTTCTTC
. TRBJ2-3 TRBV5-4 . CASSTPTGSTPDTQYF TGTGCCAGCAGCACACCCACCGGGTCCACCCCCGATACGCAGTATTTT
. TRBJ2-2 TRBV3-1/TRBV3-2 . CASSQGTFMNRNTGELFF TGTGCCAGCAGCCAAGGGACTTTCATGAATCGGAACACCGGGGAGCTGTTTTTT
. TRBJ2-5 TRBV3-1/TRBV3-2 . CASSQAGQETQYF TGTGCCAGCAGCCAAGCAGGGCAAGAGACCCAGTACTTC
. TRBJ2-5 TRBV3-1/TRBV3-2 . CASSGAGTGIQETQYF TGTGCCAGCAGCGGGGCGGGGACGGGGATCCAAGAGACCCAGTACTTC
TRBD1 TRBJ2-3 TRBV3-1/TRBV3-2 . CASSLRPFLGTGRTDTQYF TGTGCCAGCAGCCTACGGCCTTTCCTCGGGACAGGGCGTACGGATACGCAGTATTTT
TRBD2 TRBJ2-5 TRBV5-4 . CASSLPLAGGPETQYF TGTGCCAGCAGCTTGCCGCTAGCGGGAGGGCCCGAGACCCAGTACTTC
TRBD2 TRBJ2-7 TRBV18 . CASSPPSGTSGEQYF TGTGCCAGCTCACCTCCTTCCGGGACTAGCGGCGAGCAGTACTTC
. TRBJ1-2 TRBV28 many CASGAQHRVHGYTF TGTGCCAGCGGAGCACAACACAGGGTCCATGGCTACACCTTC
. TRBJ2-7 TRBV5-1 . CASSLGTNYYEQYF TGCGCCAGCAGCTTGGGTACAAACTACTACGAGCAGTACTTC
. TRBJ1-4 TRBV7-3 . CASSFQGGNEKLFF TGTGCCAGCAGCTTCCAGGGTGGGAATGAAAAACTGTTTTTT
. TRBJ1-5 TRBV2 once CASSAGITSNQPQHF TGTGCCAGCAGTGCAGGGATTACGAGCAATCAGCCCCAGCATTTT
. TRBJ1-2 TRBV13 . CASSLEKGQLYGYTF TGTGCCAGCAGCTTAGAAAAAGGACAGCTTTATGGCTACACCTTC
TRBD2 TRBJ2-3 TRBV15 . CATSSGRGEDTQYF TGTGCCACCAGTAGCGGGAGGGGGGAGGATACGCAGTATTTT
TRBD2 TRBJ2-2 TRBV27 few CASSFIAGLNTGELFF TGTGCCAGCAGTTTCATAGCGGGATTGAACACCGGGGAGCTGTTTTTT
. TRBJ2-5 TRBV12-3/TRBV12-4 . CASTRGSTETQYF TGTGCCAGCACCCGGGGGAGCACGGAGACCCAGTACTTC
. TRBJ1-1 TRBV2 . CASSGRSNTEAFF TGTGCCAGCAGTGGCAGGTCTAACACTGAAGCTTTCTTT